The next 20 T cell receptor beta chains were all read from a single sample in a study of early T cells in non-severe SARS-CoV-2 infection. TCRdb reanalysed the 5' RACE reads using MiXCR and keeps one entry per CDR3 protein. The sample includes more than 25,000 distinct CDR3 sequences, around 4.4% of them seen just once. Sequencing input: whole blood. These TCRs come from an adult who was a healthcare worker with PCR-confirmed SARS-CoV-2 infection or an uninfected control (not recorded which).

This clonotype appeared many times. The chain carries TRBV19 and TRBJ2-1; 9 bases agree with TRBD1. After removal of 6 bases from V and 4 bases from J, the junction contained 7 bases not matched to a gene. CDR3 length: 15 residues. In germline, CDR1 is LNHDA, CDR2 SQIVND (reference sequence). The CDR3 sequence: CASRAGTGRYNEQFF. The CDR3 DNA sequence: TGTGCCAGTAGGGCCGGGACAGGGAGGTACAATGAGCAGTTCTTC.

This clonotype has a count of ten or more. This chain connects TRBV7-8 to TRBJ1-2, with D tentatively TRBD1 (6 bases). This CDR3 is 15 amino acids long. Trimming left V 5 bases short and J 2 bases short, with 15 bases between. Looked up from germline, CDR1 is SGHVS and CDR2 is FQNEAQ. CDR3 in amino acids: CASSAQGILNYGYTF. In DNA, the CDR3 is TGTGCCAGCAGCGCACAGGGAATACTCAACTATGGCTACACCTTC.

This clonotype was observed at least ten times. The CDR3 coding sequence is TGTGCCAGCAAGGAGACGGGGTCCTATAATTCACCCCTCCACTTT. It is translated as CASKETGSYNSPLHF. The chain links TRBV25-1 to TRBJ1-6; D not resolved. V shed 7 bases and J shed 1 base, with 11 bases lying between them. CDR1 is MGHDK and CDR2 is SYGVNS in the germline V gene. This CDR3 comprises 15 residues.

The chain carries TRBV5-1 and TRBJ2-5, with 9 nucleotides matching TRBD2. The CDR3 contains 14 residues. CDR1 is SGHRS, CDR2 YFSETQ, per germline. The V gene end was trimmed by 4 bases and the J gene end by 3 bases; junction bases not matched to a gene: 4. The CDR3 spells CASSGGLAEETQYF. The CDR3 DNA sequence: TGCGCCAGCAGCGGGGGACTAGCAGAAGAGACCCAGTACTTC.

This clonotype was recorded a few times. V usage is TRBV20-1 and J usage is TRBJ2-1; D gene uncertain. V lost 3 bases to trimming and J lost 8 bases, with 8 bases between them. Germline-derived CDR1 and CDR2 are DFQATT and SNEGSKA (reference sequence). The CDR3 contains 11 residues. DNA of the CDR3: TGCAGTGCTAGGAAGGAATATGAGCAGTTCTTC. It codes for CSARKEYEQFF.

This clonotype is large within its sample. This chain connects TRBV20-1 to TRBJ2-7, with TRBD2 matching 12 bases. CDR1 is DFQATT, CDR2 SNEGSKA, per germline (reference sequence). V gave up 1 base and J gave up 1 base; unmatched junction bases: 5. This CDR3 has 16 amino acids. The CDR3 coding sequence is TGCAGTGCTAGAGCCGAGACTAGCGGGAGTTCCTACGAGCAGTACTTC. As protein: CSARAETSGSSYEQYF.

The sample holds a few counts of this clonotype. The chain couples TRBV4-1 to TRBJ2-1, with 10 bases aligning to TRBD2. Germline V gene lookup returns CDR1 MGHRA and CDR2 YSYEKL. The CDR3 is 16 amino acids. Trimming at V came to 1 base and at J to 6 bases, leaving 6 bases not matched to a gene. CDR3 amino acids: CASSQVGTSVRNEQFF. For the CDR3, the DNA is TGCGCCAGCAGCCAAGTTGGGACTAGCGTCCGCAATGAGCAGTTCTTC.

Many counts were recorded for this clonotype. The chain combines TRBV14 with TRBJ2-1, with a tentative D call TRBD2 (6 bases). The CDR3 consists of 15 residues. Germline CDR1 reads SGHDN; CDR2 reads FVKESK. V lost 5 bases, J lost 5 bases, and 16 bases lay in between. CDR3 loop: CASSEAGTYNNEQFF. DNA for the CDR3: TGTGCCAGCAGCGAAGCCGGGACTTACAACAATGAGCAGTTCTTC.

In its sample, this clonotype was seen many times. The genes are TRBV5-1 and TRBJ1-4; the D gene is possibly TRBD1 (6 bases). CDR1 SGHRS and CDR2 YFSETQ come from the germline V gene. Trimming pared 0 bases from V and 0 bases from J, leaving 12 bases between. CDR3 length: 17 amino acids. The CDR3 protein is CASSLGRGRATNEKLFF. CDR3 nucleotide sequence: TGCGCCAGCAGCTTGGGCAGGGGACGGGCAACTAATGAAAAACTGTTTTTT.

There are a few counts of this clonotype. The CDR3 region is CASSFQRGDTEAFF. The CDR3 DNA reads TGTGCCAGCAGCTTCCAACGAGGGGACACTGAAGCTTTCTTT. V is TRBV7-2 and J is TRBJ1-1, with D maybe TRBD1 (5 bases). Trimming shortened V by 3 bases and J by 3 bases, and 11 bases separated the two germline ends. The CDR3 is 14 amino acids. Germline V gene lookup returns CDR1 SGHTA and CDR2 FQGNSA.

Only a few counts were recorded for this clonotype. The rearrangement uses TRBV5-1 and TRBJ2-7, with TRBD1 matching 10 bases. V trimming: 4 bases; J trimming: 6 bases; junction bases outside the gene matches: 7. The CDR3 contains 14 residues. Per germline, CDR1 SGHRS and CDR2 YFSETQ. CDR3 loop: CASSLTGQGSEQYF. DNA of the CDR3: TGCGCCAGCAGCCTAACGGGACAGGGGAGCGAGCAGTACTTC.

This clonotype has a count of ten or more. The chain couples TRBV30 to TRBJ1-2; no firm D call. Trimming took 8 bases from V and 0 from J, leaving 25 bases between them. The CDR3 runs to 17 residues. Germline-derived CDR1 and CDR2 are GTSNPN and SVGIG (reference sequence). The CDR3 here is CARENSSRRWANYGYTF. The CDR3 DNA is TGTGCCCGCGAGAACAGTTCGAGGCGTTGGGCTAACTATGGCTACACCTTC. Looking up the rest from reference TRBV30 and TRBJ1-2 gives the full variable domain: SQTIHQWPATLVQPVGSPLSLECTVEGTSNPNLYWYRQAAGRGLQLLFYSVGIGQISSEVPQNLSASRPQDRQFILSSKKLLLSDSGFYLCARENSSRRWANYGYTFGSGTRLTVV.

This clonotype was seen a handful of times. The chain links TRBV18 to TRBJ2-1; TRBD1 aligns across 8 bases. V was clipped by 2 bases and J by 3 bases; unmatched bases: 3. The CDR3 has 15 residues. Germline lookup yields CDR1 KGHSH and CDR2 LQKENI. This CDR3 reads CASSPGDRFYNEQFF. The CDR3 DNA reads as TGTGCCAGCTCACCAGGGGACAGGTTCTACAATGAGCAGTTCTTC. The entire variable domain, with the rest obtained from reference TRBV18 and TRBJ2-1, is as follows: NAGVMQNPRHLVRRRGQEARLRCSPMKGHSHVYWYRQLPEEGLKFMVYLQKENIIDESGMPKERFSAEFPKEGPSILRIQQVVRGDSAAYFCASSPGDRFYNEQFFGPGTRLTVL.

This clonotype was counted at least ten times. The chain recombines TRBV28 with TRBJ1-1; 7 bases align to TRBD1. The CDR3 sequence is 13 residues long. Germline V gene lookup returns CDR1 MDHEN and CDR2 SYDVKM. Trimming at V came to 5 bases and at J to 10 bases, leaving 10 bases not matched to a gene. As DNA, the CDR3 is TGTGCCAGCAGTCAGATCAGACAGGGAGGAGCTTTCTTT. It is translated as CASSQIRQGGAFF.

V usage is TRBV28 and J usage is TRBJ2-7; D unresolved. Germline values: CDR1 MDHEN, CDR2 SYDVKM. V was cut by 11 bases and J by 0 bases, with 11 bases left in between. The CDR3 has 12 amino acids. Here the CDR3 DNA reads TGTGCCTGTGGACCCAACTCCTACGAGCAGTACTTC. It specifies CACGPNSYEQYF.

In this sample, this clonotype turned up many times. The chain couples TRBV12-3 or TRBV12-4 to TRBJ1-1, with D perhaps matching TRBD1 (5 bases). The CDR3 totals 15 residues. Between the trimmed V and J ends, which lost 5 bases and 0 bases, there was a span of 13 bases. In nucleotides, the CDR3 is TGTGCCAGCAGTGCCGGGGCCGGGATGAACACTGAAGCTTTCTTT. Protein sequence: CASSAGAGMNTEAFF.

This clonotype was observed many times. V is TRBV2 and J is TRBJ2-2, with 8 positions matching TRBD1. J was trimmed by 4 bases and V by 5 bases; bases with no gene match: 9. This CDR3 is built from 16 residues. CDR1 SNHLY and CDR2 FYNNEI come from the germline V gene. The CDR3 sequence is CASSSSGGISTGELFF. The CDR3 bases are TGTGCCAGCAGTTCGTCAGGGGGCATTAGCACCGGGGAGCTGTTTTTT.

This clonotype showed up many times. The chain links TRBV12-3 or TRBV12-4 to TRBJ2-1; 12 positions agree with TRBD2. J lost 8 bases, V lost 4 bases, and 3 bases had no gene match. The CDR3 length is 14 residues. In DNA, the CDR3 is TGTGCCAGCAGTTCGGGACTAGCGGGCGATGAGCAGTTCTTC. It encodes CASSSGLAGDEQFF.

This clonotype was counted ten times or more. J is TRBJ1-5 and V is TRBV7-9; a possible D gene is TRBD1 (5 bases). The CDR3 extends over 12 amino acids. V lost 5 bases and J 6 bases, leaving 8 bases between the germline ends. The germline CDR1 and CDR2 sequences are SEHNR and FQNEAQ (reference sequence). DNA for the CDR3: TGTGCCAGCAGCGGTCAGGGTCAGCCCCAGCATTTT. Its protein is CASSGQGQPQHF.

This clonotype was observed at least ten times. The chain employs TRBV12-3 or TRBV12-4 and TRBJ1-2, with 11 nucleotides matching TRBD1. The length of the CDR3 is 14 residues. V lost 6 bases to trimming and J lost 4 bases; unmatched junction nucleotides: 4. This chain's CDR3 is CASRGQGAIYGYTF. The CDR3 region has the DNA TGTGCCAGCAGAGGACAGGGGGCGATCTATGGCTACACCTTC.